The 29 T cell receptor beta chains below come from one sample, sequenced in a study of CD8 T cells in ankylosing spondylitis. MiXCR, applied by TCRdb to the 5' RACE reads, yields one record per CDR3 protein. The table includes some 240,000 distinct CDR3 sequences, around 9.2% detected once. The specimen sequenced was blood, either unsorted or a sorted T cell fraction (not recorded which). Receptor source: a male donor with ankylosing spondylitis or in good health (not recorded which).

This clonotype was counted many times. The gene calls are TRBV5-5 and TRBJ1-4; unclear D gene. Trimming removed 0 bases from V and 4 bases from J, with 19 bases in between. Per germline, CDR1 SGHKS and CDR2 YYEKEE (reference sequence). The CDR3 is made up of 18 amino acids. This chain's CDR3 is CASSLDGSTPRYNEKLFF. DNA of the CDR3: TGTGCCAGCAGCTTGGATGGGTCTACCCCTCGTTATAATGAAAAACTGTTTTTT. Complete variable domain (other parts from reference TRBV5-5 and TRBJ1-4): DAGVTQSPTHLIKTRGQQVTLRCSPISGHKSVSWYQQVLGQGPQFIFQYYEKEERGRGNFPDRFSARQFPNYSSELNVNALLLGDSALYLCASSLDGSTPRYNEKLFFGSGTQLSVL.

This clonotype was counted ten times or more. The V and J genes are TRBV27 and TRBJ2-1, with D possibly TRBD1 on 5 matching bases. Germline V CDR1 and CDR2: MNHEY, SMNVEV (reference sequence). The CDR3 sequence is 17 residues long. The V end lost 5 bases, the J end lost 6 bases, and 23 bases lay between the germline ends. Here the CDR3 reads CASSPKAGSLRGNEQFF. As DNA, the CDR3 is TGTGCCAGCAGTCCCAAGGCCGGGTCATTAAGGGGCAATGAGCAGTTCTTC.

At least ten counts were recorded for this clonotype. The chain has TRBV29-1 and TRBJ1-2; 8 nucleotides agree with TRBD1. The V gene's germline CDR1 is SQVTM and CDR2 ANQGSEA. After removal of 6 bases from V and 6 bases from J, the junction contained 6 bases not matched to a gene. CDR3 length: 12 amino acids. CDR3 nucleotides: TGCAGCGTAGGGACAGGTTCGGATGGCTACACCTTC. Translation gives CSVGTGSDGYTF.

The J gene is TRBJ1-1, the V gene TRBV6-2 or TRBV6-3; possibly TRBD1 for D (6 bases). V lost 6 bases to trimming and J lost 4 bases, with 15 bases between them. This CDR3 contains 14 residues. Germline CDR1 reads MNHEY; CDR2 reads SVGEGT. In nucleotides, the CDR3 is TGTGCCAGCAGCCGTACAGGGAGGAGCACTGAAGCTTTCTTT. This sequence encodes CASSRTGRSTEAFF.

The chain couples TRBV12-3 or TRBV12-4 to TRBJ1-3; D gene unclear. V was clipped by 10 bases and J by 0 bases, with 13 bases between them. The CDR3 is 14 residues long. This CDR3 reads CAIPTQSSGNTIYF. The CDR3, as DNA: TGTGCCATACCGACACAGAGCTCTGGAAACACCATATATTTT.

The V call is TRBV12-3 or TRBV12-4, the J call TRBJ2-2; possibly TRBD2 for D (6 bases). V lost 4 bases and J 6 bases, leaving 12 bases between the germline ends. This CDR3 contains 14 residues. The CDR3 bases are TGTGCCAGCAGTTCCGCAGGGAGGTCCGGGGAGCTGTTTTTT. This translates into CASSSAGRSGELFF.

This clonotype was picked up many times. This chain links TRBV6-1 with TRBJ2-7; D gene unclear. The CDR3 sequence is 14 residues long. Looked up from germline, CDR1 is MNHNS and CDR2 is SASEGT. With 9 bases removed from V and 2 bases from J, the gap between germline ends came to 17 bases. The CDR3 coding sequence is TGTGCCAGAAAATCAACGCGCAGTGCCTACGAGCAGTACTTC. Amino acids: CARKSTRSAYEQYF.

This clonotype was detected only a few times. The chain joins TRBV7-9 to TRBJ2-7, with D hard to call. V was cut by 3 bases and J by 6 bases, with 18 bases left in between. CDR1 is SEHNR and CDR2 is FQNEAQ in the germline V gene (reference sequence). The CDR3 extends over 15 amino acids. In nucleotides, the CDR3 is TGTGCCAGCAGCTTTCATGACACCCTCCAATCCGAGCAGTACTTC. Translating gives CASSFHDTLQSEQYF.

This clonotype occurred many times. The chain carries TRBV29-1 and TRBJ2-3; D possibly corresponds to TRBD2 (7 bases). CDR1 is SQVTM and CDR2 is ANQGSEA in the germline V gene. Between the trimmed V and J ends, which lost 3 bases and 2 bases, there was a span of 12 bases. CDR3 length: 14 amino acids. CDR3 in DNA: TGCAGCGTTGACCGCGGGGGCTCCACAGATACGCAGTATTTT. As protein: CSVDRGGSTDTQYF.

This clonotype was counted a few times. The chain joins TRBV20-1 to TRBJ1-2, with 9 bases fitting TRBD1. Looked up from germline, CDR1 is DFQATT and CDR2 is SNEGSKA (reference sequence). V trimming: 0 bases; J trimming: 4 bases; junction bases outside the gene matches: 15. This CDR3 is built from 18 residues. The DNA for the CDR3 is TGCAGTGCTAGAGAGCCGGGACAGGGAGGGGAGGGAGGCTATGGCTACACCTTC. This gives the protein CSAREPGQGGEGGYGYTF.

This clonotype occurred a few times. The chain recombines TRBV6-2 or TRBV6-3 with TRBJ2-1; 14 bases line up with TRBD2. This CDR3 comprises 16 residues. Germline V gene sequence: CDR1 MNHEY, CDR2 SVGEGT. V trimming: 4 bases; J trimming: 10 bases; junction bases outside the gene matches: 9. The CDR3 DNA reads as TGTGCCAGCAGTTCCCCCGGGACTAGCGGGAGTTGGGAGCAGTTCTTC. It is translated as CASSSPGTSGSWEQFF.

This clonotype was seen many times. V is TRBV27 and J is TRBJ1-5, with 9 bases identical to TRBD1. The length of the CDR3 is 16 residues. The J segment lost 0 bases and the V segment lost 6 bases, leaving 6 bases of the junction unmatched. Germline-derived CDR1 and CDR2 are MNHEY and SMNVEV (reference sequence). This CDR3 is CASRRTGGLSNQPQHF. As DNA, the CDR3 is TGTGCCAGCAGACGTACAGGGGGCCTTAGCAATCAGCCCCAGCATTTT.

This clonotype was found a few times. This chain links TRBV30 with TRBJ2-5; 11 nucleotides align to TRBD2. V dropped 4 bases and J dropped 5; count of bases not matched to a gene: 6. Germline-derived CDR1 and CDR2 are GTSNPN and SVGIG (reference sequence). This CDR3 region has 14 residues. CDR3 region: CAWNSGGAYETQYF. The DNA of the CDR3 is TGTGCCTGGAATAGCGGGGGGGCCTATGAGACCCAGTACTTC.

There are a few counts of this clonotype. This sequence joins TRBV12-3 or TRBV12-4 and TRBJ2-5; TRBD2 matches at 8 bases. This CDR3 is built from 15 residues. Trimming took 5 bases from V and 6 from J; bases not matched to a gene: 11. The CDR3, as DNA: TGTGCCAGCAGTCCGCTAGCGGGTATGAAGAAGACCCAGTACTTC. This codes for CASSPLAGMKKTQYF.

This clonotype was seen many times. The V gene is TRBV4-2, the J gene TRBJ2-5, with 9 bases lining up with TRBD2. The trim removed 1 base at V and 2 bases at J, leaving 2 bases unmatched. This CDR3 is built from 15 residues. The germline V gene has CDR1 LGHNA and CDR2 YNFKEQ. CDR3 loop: CASSQGTSAQETQYF. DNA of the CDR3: TGTGCCAGCAGCCAAGGGACTAGCGCGCAAGAGACCCAGTACTTC.

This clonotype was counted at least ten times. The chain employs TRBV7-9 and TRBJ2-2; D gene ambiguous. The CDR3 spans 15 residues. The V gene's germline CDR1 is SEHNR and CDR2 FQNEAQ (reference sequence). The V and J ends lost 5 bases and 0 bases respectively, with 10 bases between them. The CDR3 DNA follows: TGTGCCAGCAGCCCCCACGGCCCGAACACCGGGGAGCTGTTTTTT. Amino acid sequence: CASSPHGPNTGELFF.

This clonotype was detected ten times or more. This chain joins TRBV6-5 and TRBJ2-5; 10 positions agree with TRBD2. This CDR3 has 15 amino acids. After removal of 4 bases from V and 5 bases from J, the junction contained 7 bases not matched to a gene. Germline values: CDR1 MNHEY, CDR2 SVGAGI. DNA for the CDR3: TGTGCCAGCAGTTTGGTAGCGGGAGGCGGCGAGACCCAGTACTTC. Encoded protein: CASSLVAGGGETQYF.

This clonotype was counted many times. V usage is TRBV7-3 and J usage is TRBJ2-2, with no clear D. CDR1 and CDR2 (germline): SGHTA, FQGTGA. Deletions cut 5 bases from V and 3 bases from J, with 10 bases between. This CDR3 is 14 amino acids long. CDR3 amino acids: CASSQGLYTGELFF. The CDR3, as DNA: TGTGCCAGCAGCCAAGGTCTATACACCGGGGAGCTGTTTTTT.

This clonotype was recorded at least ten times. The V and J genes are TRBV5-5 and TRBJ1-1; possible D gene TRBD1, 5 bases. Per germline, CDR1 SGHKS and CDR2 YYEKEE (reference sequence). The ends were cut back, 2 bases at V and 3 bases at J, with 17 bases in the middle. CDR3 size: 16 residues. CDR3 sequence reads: CASSFRDPTVDTEAFF. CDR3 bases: TGTGCCAGCAGCTTCCGGGACCCCACAGTGGACACTGAAGCTTTCTTT. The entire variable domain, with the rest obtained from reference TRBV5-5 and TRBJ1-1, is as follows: DAGVTQSPTHLIKTRGQQVTLRCSPISGHKSVSWYQQVLGQGPQFIFQYYEKEERGRGNFPDRFSARQFPNYSSELNVNALLLGDSALYLCASSFRDPTVDTEAFFGQGTRLTVV.

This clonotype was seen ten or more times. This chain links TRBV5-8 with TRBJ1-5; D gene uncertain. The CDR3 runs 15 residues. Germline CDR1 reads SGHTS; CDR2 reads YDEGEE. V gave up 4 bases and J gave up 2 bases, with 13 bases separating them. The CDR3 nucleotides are TGTGCCAGCAGCAAACAGCTCCAGCGCAATCAGCCCCAGCATTTT. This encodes CASSKQLQRNQPQHF.

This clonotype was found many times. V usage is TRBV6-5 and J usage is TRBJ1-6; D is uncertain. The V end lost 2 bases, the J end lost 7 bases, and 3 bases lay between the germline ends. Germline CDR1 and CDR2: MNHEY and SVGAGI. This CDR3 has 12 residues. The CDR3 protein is CASSYMNSPLHF. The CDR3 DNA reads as TGTGCCAGCAGTTACATGAATTCACCCCTCCACTTT.

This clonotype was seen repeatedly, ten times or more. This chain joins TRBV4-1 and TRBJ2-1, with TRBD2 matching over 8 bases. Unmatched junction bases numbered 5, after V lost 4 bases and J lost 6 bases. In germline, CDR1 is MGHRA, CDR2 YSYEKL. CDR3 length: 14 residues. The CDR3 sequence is CASSLQRELNEQFF. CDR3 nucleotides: TGCGCCAGCAGCCTTCAGCGGGAGCTCAATGAGCAGTTCTTC.

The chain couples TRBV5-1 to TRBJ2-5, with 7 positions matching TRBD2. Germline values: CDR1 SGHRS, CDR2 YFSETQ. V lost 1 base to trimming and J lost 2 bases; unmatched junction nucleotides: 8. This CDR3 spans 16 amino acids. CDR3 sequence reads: CASSLNSGLLQETQYF. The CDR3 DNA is TGCGCCAGCAGCTTGAATAGCGGGCTATTGCAAGAGACCCAGTACTTC.

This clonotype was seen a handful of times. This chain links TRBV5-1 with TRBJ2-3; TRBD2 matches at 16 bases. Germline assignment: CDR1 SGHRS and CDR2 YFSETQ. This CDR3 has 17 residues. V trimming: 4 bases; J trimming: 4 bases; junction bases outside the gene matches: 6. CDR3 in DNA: TGCGCCAGCAGCCCGGGACTAGCGGGGGGGAGGTCAGATACGCAGTATTTT. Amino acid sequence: CASSPGLAGGRSDTQYF. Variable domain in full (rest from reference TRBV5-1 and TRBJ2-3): KAGVTQTPRYLIKTRGQQVTLSCSPISGHRSVSWYQQTPGQGLQFLFEYFSETQRNKGNFPGRFSGRQFSNSRSEMNVSTLELGDSALYLCASSPGLAGGRSDTQYFGPGTRLTVL.

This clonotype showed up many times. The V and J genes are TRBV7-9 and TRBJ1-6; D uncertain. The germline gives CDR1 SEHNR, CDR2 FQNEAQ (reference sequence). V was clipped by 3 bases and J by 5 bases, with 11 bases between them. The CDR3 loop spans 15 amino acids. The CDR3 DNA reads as TGTGCCAGCAGCTTGGAAGGGTATAATAATTCACCCCTCCACTTT. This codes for CASSLEGYNNSPLHF.

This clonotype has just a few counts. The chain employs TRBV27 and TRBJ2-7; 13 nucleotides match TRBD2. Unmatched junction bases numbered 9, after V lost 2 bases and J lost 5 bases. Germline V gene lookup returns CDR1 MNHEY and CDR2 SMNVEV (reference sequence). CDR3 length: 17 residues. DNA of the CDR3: TGTGCCAGCAGTTTACGACGACTAGCGGGAGGTGGAGACGAGCAGTACTTC. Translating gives CASSLRRLAGGGDEQYF.

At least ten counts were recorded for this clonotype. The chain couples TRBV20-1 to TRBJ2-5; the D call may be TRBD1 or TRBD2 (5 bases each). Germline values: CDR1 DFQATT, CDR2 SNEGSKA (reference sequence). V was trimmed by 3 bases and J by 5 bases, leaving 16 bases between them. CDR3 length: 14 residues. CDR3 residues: CSASRDVGWETQYF. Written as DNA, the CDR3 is TGCAGTGCTAGCCGGGACGTAGGGTGGGAGACCCAGTACTTC.

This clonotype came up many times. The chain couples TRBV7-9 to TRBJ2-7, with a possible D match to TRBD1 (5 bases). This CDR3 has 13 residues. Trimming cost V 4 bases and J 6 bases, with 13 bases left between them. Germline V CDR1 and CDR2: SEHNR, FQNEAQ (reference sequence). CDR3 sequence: CASSSVQGSEQYF. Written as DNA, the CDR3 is TGTGCCAGCAGCTCGGTCCAGGGATCCGAGCAGTACTTC. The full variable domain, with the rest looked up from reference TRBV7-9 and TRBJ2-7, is DTGVSQNPRHKITKRGQNVTFRCDPISEHNRLYWYRQTLGQGPEFLTYFQNEAQLEKSRLLSDRFSAERPKGSFSTLEIQRTEQGDSAMYLCASSSVQGSEQYFGPGTRLTVT.

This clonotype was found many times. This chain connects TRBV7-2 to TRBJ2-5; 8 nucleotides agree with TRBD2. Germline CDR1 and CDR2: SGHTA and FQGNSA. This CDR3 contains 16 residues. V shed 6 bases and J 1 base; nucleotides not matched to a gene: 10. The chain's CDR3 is CASRTVLAAIQETQYF. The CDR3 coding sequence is TGTGCCAGCAGAACCGTACTAGCGGCCATCCAAGAGACCCAGTACTTC.